In its sample, the clone carrying this TCR beta chain was seen many times. The observed sequence ends 3 residues before the CDR3 terminus, with the missing tail filled in from the germline J gene. CDR1 is MGHRA and CDR2 is YSYEKL in the germline V gene. V lost 1 base and J lost 0, with 7 bases in between. There are 15 residues in the CDR3. The method was immunoSEQ multiplex PCR; TCRdb's version includes in-frame clones alone and lacks a portion of them. This repertoire lists under 65,000 clones without singletons; about 0.85% sits in the top ten. This sample was taken from a study of T cell clonality in common variable immunodeficiency. Blood samples were heparinized, 5 to 8 ml per donor.

Sequenced sample: peripheral blood mononuclear cells. The V and J genes are TRBV4-1 and TRBJ2-1; maybe TRBD1 (6 bases). The TCR was taken from a person aged 18 to 75 in good health. The CDR3 sequence: CASSQGTVSYNEQFF. CDR3 DNA (partial): TGCGCCAGCAGCCAAGGGACAGTCTCCTACAATGAG.